The present entry profiles one TCR beta chain with its context. The antigen is not known. TCRdb re-called the reads with MiXCR, one entry per CDR3 protein. The sample has approximately 910,000 distinct CDR3 sequences, 30% to 40% seen once. In germline, CDR1 is SGDLS, CDR2 YYNGEE. The CDR3 is made up of 15 amino acids. The ends lost 0 bases at V and 5 bases at J; junction bases unmatched: 0. These data belong to a study of T cell repertoires in cytomegalovirus infection. Background on the study: In the study, CMV epitopes included recently identified HLA-C-restricted and well-studied HLA-B-restricted ones. An indication of both CMV infection and matching HLA type came from public TCR beta signatures. Findings and limits, study-wide: Pooled public TCR beta family frequency picked out CMV carriers with the relevant HLA. The ex vivo response was dominated by HLA-C-restricted CMV-specific TCR beta clonotypes.

This TCR came from a human donor in good health (CMV status not recorded). Some clones in this sample may be carry-over from other donors' samples. This material consisted of cultured CD8+ T cells from PBMCs, taken from culture after CMV antigen stimulation. The chain carries TRBV9 and TRBJ1-6; TRBD1 agrees at 9 bases. The chain's CDR3 is CASSVGQGDNSPLHF. The DNA of the CDR3 is TGTGCCAGCAGCGTAGGACAGGGGGATAATTCACCCCTCCACTTT. Filled out from reference TRBV9 and TRBJ1-6, the complete variable domain reads DSGVTQTPKHLITATGQRVTLRCSPRSGDLSVYWYQQSLDQGLQFLIQYYNGEERAKGNILERFSAQQFPDLHSELNLSSLELGDSALYFCASSVGQGDNSPLHFGNGTRLTVT.